This T cell receptor beta chain stems from a study of blood T cell repertoires in COVID-19 (dated by TCRdb to the early 2020s). With regard to the full study: Samples from collaborators originated in the United States, Italy and Spain and spanned both the acute and convalescent phases of COVID-19. The material from the prospective study consisted of cDNA or gDNA derived from T cells, B-cell-depleted T cells, or PBMCs. The dataset comprised deeply sampled blood TCRbeta repertoires from subjects exposed to, actively infected with, or recovered from COVID-19. The repertoires were released in a freely available public database intended as a resource for research on the immune response to SARS-CoV-2. The samples were drawn from two sources: the first 160 participants of the ongoing ImmuneRACE study, and over 1,000 subjects contributed by 6 global collaborators. The sample metadata nearly always contained a de-identified subject ID, COVID-19 status, age in years and sex. HLA class I and class II types, where available, came from metadata supplied by the sample provider rather than from assay-based typing.

General study outcomes and caveats: Clinical and demographic metadata were provided uncurated, with the amount varying by source and participant.

From the cysteine through the phenylalanine, the CDR3 covers 12 amino acids. The entry retains the CDR3 DNA only, 36 bases that are in frame from base 1. CDR1 and CDR2 (SEHNR, FQNEAQ) derive from the germline V gene (reference sequence). A distance of 8 bases separates the germline ends of V and J, which lose 5 bases and 3 bases respectively. Collaborating institutions collected whole blood in K2EDTA tubes following their own protocols. For TCRbeta analysis, collaborator samples were shipped as frozen whole blood, as isolated PBMCs, or as DNA extracted from either sample type. TCRbeta CDR3 regions were amplified from genomic DNA using the immunoSEQ Assay, a bias-controlled multiplex PCR. The authors' pipeline ran thus. The number of nucleated cells in each sample was estimated from the amplification of reference gene primers within the assay. To quantify the absolute abundance of each unique TCRbeta CDR3 rearrangement, sequence reads were collapsed and filtered. For each sample, productive Simpson clonality was calculated as the square root of Simpson's diversity index over productive rearrangements. Here the immuneACCESS table is served through TCRdb, limited to in-frame sequences with V and J called. Missing clones are a known gap in these copies; in checked studies unresolved V genes cover under half, and the rest lacks a known reason. V, J and clone size were drawn from that table, and D and trimming were deduced from the DNA. The sample table holds about 100,000 clones, of which approximately 80% were seen once. Of the sample, 16% is held by the ten largest clones.

Regarding this clone: There is no known antigen for this receptor. No base qualities exist here, and no much larger clone lies one base off it.

The sequence links TRBV7-9 to TRBJ2-7, with TRBD1 tentatively as D gene (6 bases match). What was sequenced was peripheral blood. The sequence was obtained from a human donor in a cohort sampled during active COVID-19. The CDR3 region: CASSGQFYEQYF. The bases read TGTGCCAGCAGCGGACAGTTCTACGAGCAGTACTTC.